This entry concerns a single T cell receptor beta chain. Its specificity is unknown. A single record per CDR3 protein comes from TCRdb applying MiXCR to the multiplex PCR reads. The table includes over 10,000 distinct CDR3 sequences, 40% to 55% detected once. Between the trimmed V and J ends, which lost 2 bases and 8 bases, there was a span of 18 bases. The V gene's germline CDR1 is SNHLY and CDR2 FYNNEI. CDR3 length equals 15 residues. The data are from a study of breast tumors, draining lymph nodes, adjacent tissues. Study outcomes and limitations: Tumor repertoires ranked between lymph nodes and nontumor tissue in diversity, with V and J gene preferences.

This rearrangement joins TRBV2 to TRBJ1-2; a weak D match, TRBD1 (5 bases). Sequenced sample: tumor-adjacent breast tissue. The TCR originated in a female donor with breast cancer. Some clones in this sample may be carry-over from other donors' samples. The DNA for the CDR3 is TGTGCCAGCAGTGAATCGGCGTGGGGGACGGGAGGCTACACCTTC. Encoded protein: CASSESAWGTGGYTF.